Below are 5 T cell receptor beta chains sequenced from a single sample in a study of post-analysis software for immune sequencing data (dated by TCRdb to about 2015). These receptors have no identified antigens. Libraries were made using PCR. Sequenced on an Illumina HiSeq 2500. To reduce PCR and sequencing biases, unique molecular identifiers were built into the TCR beta cDNA libraries. In TCRdb, the public reads were trimmed at Q25 with fastp and aligned with MiXCR, with productive beta chains retained. Under each unique CDR3 protein, matching rows form one entry showing the most common genes and DNA. This sample has 700,000 to 800,000 distinct CDR3 sequences in its table, and 30% of those were observed once. The ten largest clones represent around 0.56% of the sample. The paper's findings and limits, for the study overall: Significantly higher frequencies in patients than in controls were found for five or six TRBV segments, including TRBV5-6, TRBV5-1 and TRBV20-1.

What was sequenced was blood. These receptors were obtained from a girl between 5 and 17 years old with multiple sclerosis.

The table lists this clonotype with a few counts. This chain connects TRBV25-1 to TRBJ2-1; TRBD2 agrees at 14 bases. This CDR3 region has 16 residues. The V gene end was trimmed by 3 bases and the J gene end by 6 bases; junction bases not matched to a gene: 4. Germline V CDR1 and CDR2: MGHDK, SYGVNS. CDR3: CASSEIGTSGSNEQFF. The CDR3 DNA follows: TGTGCCAGCAGTGAGATAGGGACTAGCGGGAGCAATGAGCAGTTCTTC.

The V call is TRBV18, the J call TRBJ1-1; D is unclear. The V and J ends lost 2 bases and 2 bases respectively, with 9 bases between them. Germline V lookup: CDR1 KGHSH, CDR2 LQKENI. The CDR3 contains 14 residues. CDR3: CASSPARANTEAFF. Here the CDR3 DNA reads TGTGCCAGCTCACCAGCAAGGGCAAACACTGAAGCTTTCTTT.

This chain links TRBV9 with TRBJ2-4, with D perhaps matching TRBD1 (6 bases). The J call may not be correct, given that the DNA end is closer to TRBJ2-5. Per germline, CDR1 SGDLS and CDR2 YYNGEE. This CDR3 is 16 amino acids long. The CDR3 DNA reads TGTGCCAGCAGCGTAGATGCCAGGGGTGGCAGGGAGACCCAGTACTTC. This gives the protein CASSVDARGGRETQYF.

Remarks on this clonotype: The junction and the germline gene differ at one end; a read error may be behind it. The chain couples TRBV3-1 to TRBJ2-3; D gene ambiguous. Germline assignment: CDR1 LGHDT and CDR2 YNNKEL (reference sequence). This CDR3 is 14 amino acids long. The DNA of the CDR3 is TGTGCCGGCAGCCAAGACTCTAGTTGGGATACGCAGTATTTT. Amino acid sequence: CAGSQDSSWDTQYF.

J is TRBJ2-7 and V is TRBV10-3; D remains unclear. CDR1 is ENHRY and CDR2 is SYGVKD in the germline V gene. Trimming took 7 bases from V and 0 from J, leaving 7 bases between them. The CDR3 length is 12 residues. The CDR3 loop reads CAINGDSYEQYF. DNA of the CDR3: TGTGCCATCAACGGAGACTCCTACGAGCAGTACTTC.